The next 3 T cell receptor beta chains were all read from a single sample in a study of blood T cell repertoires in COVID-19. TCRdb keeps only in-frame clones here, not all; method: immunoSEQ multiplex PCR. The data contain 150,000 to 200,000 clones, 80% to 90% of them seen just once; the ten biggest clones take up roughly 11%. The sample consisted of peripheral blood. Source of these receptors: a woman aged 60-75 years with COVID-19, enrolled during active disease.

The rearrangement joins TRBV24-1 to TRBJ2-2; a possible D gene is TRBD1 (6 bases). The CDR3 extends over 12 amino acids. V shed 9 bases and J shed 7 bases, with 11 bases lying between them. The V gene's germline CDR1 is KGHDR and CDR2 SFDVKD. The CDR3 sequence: CATSTGFGELFF. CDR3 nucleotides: TGTGCCACCTCGACAGGATTCGGGGAGCTGTTTTTT.

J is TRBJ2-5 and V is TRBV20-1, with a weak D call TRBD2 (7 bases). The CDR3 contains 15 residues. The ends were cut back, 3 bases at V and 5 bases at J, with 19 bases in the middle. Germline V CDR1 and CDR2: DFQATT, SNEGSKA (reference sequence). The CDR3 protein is CSASTSARGRETQYF. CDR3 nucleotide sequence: TGCAGTGCTAGTACTAGCGCCCGGGGGCGGGAGACCCAGTACTTC.

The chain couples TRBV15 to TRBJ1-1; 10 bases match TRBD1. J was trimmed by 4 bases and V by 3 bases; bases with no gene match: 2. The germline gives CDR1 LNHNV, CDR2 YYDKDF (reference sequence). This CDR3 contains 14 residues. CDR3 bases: TGTGCCACCAGCAGGGACAGGGGGGGCACTGAAGCTTTCTTT. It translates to CATSRDRGGTEAFF. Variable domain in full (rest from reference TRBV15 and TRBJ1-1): DAMVIQNPRYQVTQFGKPVTLSCSQTLNHNVMYWYQQKSSQAPKLLFHYYDKDFNNEADTPDNFQSRRPNTSFCFLDIRSPGLGDTAMYLCATSRDRGGTEAFFGQGTRLTVV.